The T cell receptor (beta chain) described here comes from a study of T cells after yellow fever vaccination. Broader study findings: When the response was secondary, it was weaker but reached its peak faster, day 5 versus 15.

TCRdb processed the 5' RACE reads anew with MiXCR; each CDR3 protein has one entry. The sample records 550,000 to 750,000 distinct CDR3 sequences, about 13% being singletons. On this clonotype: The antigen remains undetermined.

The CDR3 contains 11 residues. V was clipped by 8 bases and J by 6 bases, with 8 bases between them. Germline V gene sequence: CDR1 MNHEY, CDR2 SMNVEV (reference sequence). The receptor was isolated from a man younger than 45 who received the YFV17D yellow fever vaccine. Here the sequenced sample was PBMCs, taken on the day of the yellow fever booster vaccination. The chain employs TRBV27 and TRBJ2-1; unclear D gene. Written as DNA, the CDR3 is TGTGCCAGCTTCCGCGGCAATGAGCAGTTCTTC. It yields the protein CASFRGNEQFF.